The source of this TCR beta chain is a study of CD8 T cells in ankylosing spondylitis. Via MiXCR, TCRdb re-called the 5' RACE reads, giving one row per CDR3 protein. Of some 800,000 distinct CDR3 sequences in the sample, approximately 12% were seen once. General study results and limits: Ankylosing spondylitis blood seemed to carry a telltale TCR beta motif made of eight highly homologous variants.

Concerning this clonotype: Its antigen is as yet unknown.

Germline CDR1 is SGHDT and CDR2 is YYEEEE. This CDR3 contains 15 residues. V was clipped by 1 base and J by 2 bases, with 13 bases between them. Sequences were obtained from blood, either unsorted or a sorted T cell fraction (not recorded which). The TCR originated in a male donor with ankylosing spondylitis. V gene TRBV5-6 combines with J gene TRBJ2-7, with D perhaps TRBD2 (5 bases). The CDR3 reads CASSLIPGNPYEQYF. In DNA, the CDR3 is TGTGCCAGCAGCTTGATCCCCGGGAACCCCTACGAGCAGTACTTC.